This T cell receptor (beta chain) was recovered during a study of siplizumab effects on memory and regulatory T cells. Study results and caveats: Naive T cell populations appeared to exhibit greater diversity than memory cells and appeared to be major alloresponse contributors. With siplizumab, cumulative frequency of CD4+ memory-derived alloreactive sequences dropped significantly. Naive-or-memory phenotypes were unassignable for roughly 80-97% of proliferating CD4+ or CD8+ clones. Proliferating siplizumab-culture Tregs lacked confirmation of suppressive function.

The CDR3 spans 15 residues. V shed 0 bases and J shed 3 bases, with 11 bases lying between them. CDR1 is SGHVS, CDR2 FNYEAQ, per germline. This table comes from immunoSEQ multiplex PCR, and its TCRdb copy is limited to in-frame clones, with some not included. This sample yields over 100,000 clones, of which 85% to 95% are seen a single time; around 0.16% belongs to the top ten. This clone was counted once. Its antigen is unknown. The sequence came from a human donor in good health. This sequence joins TRBV7-6 and TRBJ1-2; TRBD1 is a possible D gene (6 bases). Sequencing input: non-Treg CD4+ T cells sorted from blood. In DNA, the CDR3 is TGTGCCAGCAGCTTAGCGCCGGGGGGGCACTATGGCTACACCTTC. It is translated as CASSLAPGGHYGYTF.